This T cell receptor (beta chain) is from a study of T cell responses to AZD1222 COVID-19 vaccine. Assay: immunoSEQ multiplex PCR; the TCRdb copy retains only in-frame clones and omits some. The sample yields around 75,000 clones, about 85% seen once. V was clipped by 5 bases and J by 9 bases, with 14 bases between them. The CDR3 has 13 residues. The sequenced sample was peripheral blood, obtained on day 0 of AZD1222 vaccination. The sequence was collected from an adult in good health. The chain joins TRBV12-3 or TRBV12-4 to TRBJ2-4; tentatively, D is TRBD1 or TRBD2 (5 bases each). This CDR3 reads CASSLDWGSIQYF. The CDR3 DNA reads TGTGCCAGCAGTCTTGACTGGGGGAGCATTCAGTACTTC.